The entry below gives a single TCR beta chain sequence along with its context. This CDR3 has 15 amino acids. Looked up from germline, CDR1 is MNHEY and CDR2 is SVGEGT. V was trimmed by 2 bases and J by 6 bases, leaving 17 bases between them. These data belong to a study of blood T cell repertoires in COVID-19. Study context: PBMCs, B-cell-depleted T cells, or T cells provided the cDNA or gDNA that made up the material.

The repertoire was sequenced with immunoSEQ multiplex PCR; TCRdb's copy has only in-frame clones and lacks some. The table records 65,000 to 75,000 clones, roughly 87% of them present only once. The clonotype comes from a woman of 80 years or more with active or convalescent COVID-19. The rearrangement links TRBV6-2 or TRBV6-3 to TRBJ2-7, with D perhaps TRBD2 (7 bases). The sequenced material came from peripheral blood. CDR3 DNA: TGTGCCAGCAGTTACCCCGGGGGGCAATCGGGCGAGCAGTACTTC. Protein: CASSYPGGQSGEQYF.